The next 25 T cell receptor beta chains were all read from a single sample in a study of CD8 T cells in Susac syndrome. The RNA input was roughly 0.45 to 1 ug, and it was reverse transcribed with random hexamers. TCRdb ran MiXCR on the immunoSEQ multiplex PCR reads and lists one entry per CDR3 protein. The table lists approximately 210,000 distinct CDR3 sequences, about 94% of them singletons, with around 0.15% in the top ten. Sequencing was carried out using CD4+ T cells from PBMCs. These receptors were collected from a human donor with Susac syndrome.

This clonotype was recorded only once. The rearrangement links TRBV20-1 to TRBJ1-4; 9 bases agree with TRBD1. After removal of 0 bases from V and 5 bases from J, the junction contained 13 bases not matched to a gene. Germline V gene sequence: CDR1 DFQATT, CDR2 SNEGSKA (reference sequence). The CDR3 is 18 amino acids. The CDR3 region is CSARDSENPGQGNEKLFF. Written as DNA, the CDR3 is TGCAGTGCTAGAGATTCCGAAAATCCGGGACAGGGAAATGAAAAACTGTTTTTT.

The chain employs TRBV9 and TRBJ2-2; the D is unclear. The V gene's germline CDR1 is SGDLS and CDR2 YYNGEE. Between the trimmed V and J ends, which lost 0 bases and 0 bases, there was a span of 9 bases. The CDR3 runs to 16 residues. CDR3 residues: CASSVGQDSNTGELFF. The DNA for the CDR3 is TGTGCCAGCAGCGTAGGGCAGGATTCGAACACCGGGGAGCTGTTTTTT.

The chain has TRBV7-8 and TRBJ1-5; D unclear. This CDR3 has 13 amino acids. CDR1 is SGHVS, CDR2 FQNEAQ, per germline. The V end was cut by 5 bases, the J end by 3 bases, with 8 bases between. The CDR3 DNA sequence: TGTGCCAGCAGCCCCGACTTCAATCAGCCCCAGCATTTT. Translation gives CASSPDFNQPQHF.

The J gene is TRBJ2-1, the V gene TRBV9; D is possibly TRBD2 (6 bases). V lost 4 bases, J lost 5 bases, and 16 bases lay in between. This CDR3 comprises 15 residues. The V gene's germline CDR1 is SGDLS and CDR2 YYNGEE. DNA for the CDR3: TGTGCCAGCAGCCGACTTGTGGGGGGTAACAATGAGCAGTTCTTC. Protein product: CASSRLVGGNNEQFF.

The rearrangement joins TRBV28 to TRBJ2-3; tentative D call: TRBD1 (6 bases). CDR1 is MDHEN, CDR2 SYDVKM, per germline. The CDR3 extends over 15 amino acids. Trimming left V 3 bases short and J 4 bases short, with 14 bases between. The CDR3 loop reads CASSFQGRQADTQYF. The CDR3 region has the DNA TGTGCCAGCAGTTTTCAGGGGCGGCAGGCAGATACGCAGTATTTT.

The J gene is TRBJ1-1, the V gene TRBV11-2; D may be TRBD1 (5 bases). Germline V gives CDR1 SGHAT, CDR2 FQNNGV. The V and J ends lost 1 base and 4 bases respectively, with 13 bases between them. The CDR3 contains 15 residues. The CDR3 DNA is TGTGCCAGCAGCTTAGGGGTCGGGGCTGTCACTGAAGCTTTCTTT. Protein sequence: CASSLGVGAVTEAFF.

The count of this clonotype is one. The chain has TRBV20-1 and TRBJ1-5; D gene ambiguous. There are 11 residues in the CDR3. Germline-derived CDR1 and CDR2 are DFQATT and SNEGSKA (reference sequence). V was cut by 3 bases and J by 7 bases, with 7 bases left in between. CDR3 nucleotide sequence: TGCAGTGCTAGTTTTGGACAGCCCCAGCATTTT. This sequence encodes CSASFGQPQHF.

This clonotype is a singleton in its sample. The gene calls are TRBV7-9 and TRBJ1-2, with 7 bases matching TRBD1. The CDR3 length is 13 residues. The V segment lost 7 bases and the J segment 4 bases; nucleotides outside the gene matches: 6. Looked up from germline, CDR1 is SEHNR and CDR2 is FQNEAQ (reference sequence). The CDR3 DNA reads TGTGCCAGCACCTCGACAGGGACCTATGGCTACACCTTC. Translation: CASTSTGTYGYTF.

The V gene is TRBV4-3, the J gene TRBJ1-6; a weak D match, TRBD1 (5 bases). The CDR3 runs 14 residues. The germline V gene has CDR1 LGHNA and CDR2 YSLEER. V dropped 4 bases and J dropped 11 bases, with 15 bases sitting between them. CDR3 coding DNA: TGCGCCAGCAGCCCAGGGATTCAGGGTACACCCCTCCACTTT. Protein sequence: CASSPGIQGTPLHF.

This chain uses TRBV15 with TRBJ1-3; weak D call: TRBD1 (5 bases). V was clipped by 3 bases and J by 0 bases, with 12 bases between them. Germline CDR1 reads LNHNV; CDR2 reads YYDKDF (reference sequence). The CDR3 contains 16 residues. The CDR3 DNA is TGTGCCACCAGCAGGAGCAGGGCGGACTCTGGAAACACCATATATTTT. Amino acids: CATSRSRADSGNTIYF.

The chain has TRBV30 and TRBJ2-3; 8 positions agree with TRBD2. The CDR3 totals 16 residues. V lost 2 bases and J lost 5; bases outside the gene matches: 12. Germline loops: CDR1 GTSNPN, CDR2 SVGIG (reference sequence). This CDR3 is CAWSPPGLVNKDTQYF. The CDR3 bases are TGTGCCTGGAGTCCACCGGGACTAGTCAATAAAGATACGCAGTATTTT.

V gene TRBV7-3 combines with J gene TRBJ2-7; no clear D. The CDR3 has 14 amino acids. V was shortened by 1 base and J by 5 bases, with 12 bases between the two germline ends. Germline V gene sequence: CDR1 SGHTA, CDR2 FQGTGA. DNA for the CDR3: TGTGCCAGCAGCTTAAATACGGTTATCGACGAGCAGTACTTC. This translates into CASSLNTVIDEQYF.

The CDR3 nucleotides read TGTGCCTGGAGTGTATTGAGCACAGATACGCAGTATTTT. Its protein is CAWSVLSTDTQYF. The V and J genes are TRBV30 and TRBJ2-3; D gene uncertain. Per germline, CDR1 GTSNPN and CDR2 SVGIG (reference sequence). CDR3 length: 13 amino acids. V lost 0 bases, J lost 0 bases, and 4 bases lay in between.

V is TRBV3-1 and J is TRBJ1-4, with D hard to call. The V gene lost 4 bases and the J gene lost 0 bases, with 12 bases spanning the gap. CDR3 size: 16 residues. CDR1 and CDR2 (germline): LGHDT, YNNKEL (reference sequence). Here the CDR3 reads CASSPGQAATNEKLFF. The CDR3 DNA is TGTGCCAGCAGCCCTGGGCAGGCAGCAACTAATGAAAAACTGTTTTTT. The complete variable domain, with remaining parts taken from reference TRBV3-1 and TRBJ1-4, reads DTAVSQTPKYLVTQMGNDKSIKCEQNLGHDTMYWYKQDSKKFLKIMFSYNNKELIINETVPNRFSPKSPDKAHLNLHINSLELGDSAVYFCASSPGQAATNEKLFFGSGTQLSVL.

The chain employs TRBV11-2 and TRBJ2-3, with no clear D. This CDR3 region has 10 residues. Trimming left V 6 bases short and J 8 bases short, with 6 bases between. The V gene's germline CDR1 is SGHAT and CDR2 FQNNGV. The DNA of the CDR3 is TGTGCCAGCAGGGGTGGTACGCAGTATTTT. This gives the protein CASRGGTQYF.

The V and J genes are TRBV2 and TRBJ2-5, with a possible D match to TRBD1 (5 bases). V was pared by 4 bases and J by 3 bases, with 9 bases between. Germline CDR1 reads SNHLY; CDR2 reads FYNNEI. The CDR3 totals 13 residues. In DNA, the CDR3 is TGTGCCAGCAGTGTTGACAGAAAAGAGACCCAGTACTTC. Amino acids: CASSVDRKETQYF. The variable domain in full, completed from reference TRBV2 and TRBJ2-5, reads EPEVTQTPSHQVTQMGQEVILRCVPISNHLYFYWYRQILGQKVEFLVSFYNNEISEKSEIFDDQFSVERPDGSNFTLKIRSTKLEDSAMYFCASSVDRKETQYFGPGTRLLVL.

The V and J genes are TRBV5-1 and TRBJ2-3, with TRBD2 matching over 9 bases. Trimming at V came to 8 bases and at J to 0 bases, leaving 4 bases not matched to a gene. The CDR3 runs 14 residues. Germline values: CDR1 SGHRS, CDR2 YFSETQ. This chain's CDR3 is CASRTSVSTDTQYF. CDR3 DNA: TGCGCCAGTCGGACTAGCGTAAGCACAGATACGCAGTATTTT.

The J gene is TRBJ1-1, the V gene TRBV6-1; the match to TRBD1 covers 7 bases. CDR3 length: 12 amino acids. V dropped 2 bases and J dropped 6; count of bases not matched to a gene: 0. The germline CDR1 and CDR2 sequences are MNHNS and SASEGT. The CDR3 is CASSERGPEAFF. The CDR3 DNA sequence: TGTGCCAGCAGTGAAAGGGGGCCTGAAGCTTTCTTT.

This chain links TRBV12-3 or TRBV12-4 with TRBJ2-7; no clear D. V lost 3 bases and J lost 7, with 16 bases in between. There are 14 residues in the CDR3. The CDR3 region is CASSLLGHPREQYF. The CDR3 nucleotides are TGTGCCAGCAGTTTGCTGGGCCACCCGCGGGAGCAGTACTTC.

The rearrangement uses TRBV29-1 and TRBJ2-1; 10 bases line up with TRBD1. Germline V CDR1 and CDR2: SQVTM, ANQGSEA. The ends lost 6 bases at V and 7 bases at J; junction bases unmatched: 6. The CDR3 is made up of 13 amino acids. The DNA of the CDR3 is TGCAGCGTGGGGACAGGGGTGGGGAATGAGCAGTTCTTC. Translated: CSVGTGVGNEQFF.

The J gene is TRBJ1-5, the V gene TRBV6-5; D is unclear. CDR1 is MNHEY, CDR2 SVGAGI, per germline. The germline V and J ends were trimmed by 6 bases and 0 bases, with 12 bases remaining between them. CDR3 length equals 15 residues. This CDR3 reads CASSLSGNSNQPQHF. CDR3 coding DNA: TGTGCCAGCAGCCTGTCCGGGAATAGCAATCAGCCCCAGCATTTT.

The J gene is TRBJ2-2, the V gene TRBV11-1, with 10 bases lining up with TRBD2. Germline V gene data show CDR1 as SGHAT and CDR2 as FQDESV (reference sequence). The CDR3 has 15 residues. The trim removed 4 bases at V and 3 bases at J, leaving 2 bases unmatched. CDR3 loop: CASSWTSGYTGELFF. DNA for the CDR3: TGTGCCAGCAGCTGGACTAGCGGTTACACCGGGGAGCTGTTTTTT.

This chain links TRBV20-1 with TRBJ1-6; a weak D match, TRBD1 (5 bases). CDR3 size: 13 residues. Looked up from germline, CDR1 is DFQATT and CDR2 is SNEGSKA (reference sequence). The germline V and J ends were trimmed by 1 base and 10 bases, with 11 bases remaining between them. The CDR3 sequence: CSARGGGGSPLHF. DNA of the CDR3: TGCAGTGCTAGAGGGGGGGGTGGATCACCCCTCCACTTT.

The sample holds one count of this clonotype. The V and J genes are TRBV30 and TRBJ1-1, with TRBD1 matching 9 bases. Per the germline V gene, CDR1 is GTSNPN and CDR2 is SVGIG (reference sequence). Trimming took 2 bases from V and 5 from J; bases not matched to a gene: 9. The length of the CDR3 is 15 residues. This CDR3 is CAWSRADRGATEAFF. The CDR3 nucleotides read TGTGCCTGGAGTCGGGCGGACAGGGGTGCGACTGAAGCTTTCTTT.

The rearrangement uses TRBV29-1 and TRBJ2-3; 8 bases align to TRBD1. Germline-derived CDR1 and CDR2 are SQVTM and ANQGSEA. Trimming at V came to 4 bases and at J to 5 bases, leaving 2 bases not matched to a gene. This CDR3 contains 12 residues. The CDR3 DNA is TGCAGCGTTGTGACAGGGGTAGATACGCAGTATTTT. It codes for CSVVTGVDTQYF.